The rows below give T cell receptor beta chains drawn from one sample of a study of Graves' ophthalmopathy and Graves' hyperthyroidism. One entry per CDR3 protein results from TCRdb running MiXCR on the multiplex PCR reads. Of some 520,000 distinct CDR3 sequences listed, around 14% were seen once; the top ten hold roughly 10%. Specimen: blood. These receptors originate from a woman in her twenties or thirties with Graves' ophthalmopathy. CDR3s include the opening cysteine and the closing phenylalanine or tryptophan. Fields, in order: J gene, clone size, V gene, D gene, CDR3 protein, CDR3 DNA. The D gene is left open where the match is weak. Not every row has a clone size; where given, it reads once, few, many or a size class.

J: TRBJ2-5; size: many; V: TRBV20-1; D: .; CDR3: CSVRTEGYQETQYF; DNA: TGCAGTGTTCGGACGGAGGGGTACCAAGAGACCCAGTACTTC
J: TRBJ2-7; size: .; V: TRBV29-1; D: .; CDR3: CSVENSGAYEQYF; DNA: TGCAGCGTTGAAAACAGCGGAGCCTACGAGCAGTACTTC
J: TRBJ1-5; size: .; V: TRBV24-1; D: .; CDR3: CASSLWGWGNQPQHF; DNA: TGTGCCAGCAGTTTATGGGGTTGGGGCAATCAGCCCCAGCATTTT
J: TRBJ2-5; size: many; V: TRBV29-1; D: TRBD1; CDR3: CSVPTGGWDEETQYF; DNA: TGCAGCGTCCCAACAGGGGGCTGGGACGAAGAGACCCAGTACTTC
J: TRBJ1-5; size: .; V: TRBV20-1; D: .; CDR3: CMTDRDRSNQPQHF; DNA: TGCATGACCGATCGGGACCGGAGCAATCAGCCCCAGCATTTT
J: TRBJ1-1; size: many; V: TRBV6-5; D: TRBD1; CDR3: CASSFSTGGGTEAFF; DNA: TGTGCCAGCAGTTTCTCGACAGGGGGGGGCACTGAAGCTTTCTTT
J: TRBJ1-1; size: many; V: TRBV3-1; D: .; CDR3: CASSQDGPQAFF; DNA: TGTGCCAGCAGCCAGGACGGGCCTCAAGCTTTCTTT
J: TRBJ2-7; size: many; V: TRBV12-3/TRBV12-4; D: TRBD1; CDR3: CASSSTDRGEQYF; DNA: TGTGCCAGCAGTTCCACCGACAGGGGCGAGCAGTACTTC
J: TRBJ2-2; size: many; V: TRBV7-3; D: .; CDR3: CASSMDGTGELFF; DNA: TGTGCCAGCAGCATGGACGGGACCGGGGAGCTGTTTTTT
J: TRBJ1-1; size: few; V: TRBV4-1; D: TRBD1; CDR3: CASSQYRGGNTEAFF; DNA: TGCGCCAGCAGCCAGTACAGGGGCGGGAACACTGAAGCTTTCTTT
J: TRBJ1-1; size: many; V: TRBV12-3/TRBV12-4; D: .; CDR3: CASSPLGRVDAEAFF; DNA: TGTGCCAGCAGTCCCTTGGGCAGGGTAGACGCTGAAGCTTTCTTT
J: TRBJ2-5; size: many; V: TRBV7-9; D: .; CDR3: CASSLVGGRIETQYF; DNA: TGTGCCAGCAGCTTAGTAGGGGGGCGAATTGAGACCCAGTACTTC
J: TRBJ2-7; size: many; V: TRBV6-2/TRBV6-3; D: .; CDR3: CASSPFYSYEQYF; DNA: TGTGCCAGCAGCCCCTTCTACTCCTACGAGCAGTACTTC
J: TRBJ1-5; size: many; V: TRBV28; D: .; CDR3: CASSTYTPGGIGNQPQHF; DNA: TGTGCCAGCAGTACCTATACCCCTGGAGGCATCGGCAATCAGCCCCAGCATTTT
J: TRBJ1-6; size: many; V: TRBV12-3/TRBV12-4; D: TRBD1; CDR3: CASNKGQGNSPLHF; DNA: TGTGCCAGCAATAAGGGACAGGGTAATTCACCCCTCCACTTT
J: TRBJ2-7; size: many; V: TRBV30; D: .; CDR3: CAWSEQIEQYF; DNA: TGTGCCTGGAGTGAGCAGATAGAGCAGTACTTC